The TCR beta chain described here comes from a study of cytomegalovirus exposure and HLA in healthy donors. The primer mix had 60 Vbeta and 13 Jbeta primers. The method was immunoSEQ multiplex PCR; TCRdb's version includes in-frame clones alone and lacks a portion of them. The table includes 130,000 to 150,000 clones, 65% to 85% detected once. This CDR3 has 16 amino acids. Germline CDR1 and CDR2: SGHDN and FVKESK. Trimming at V came to 2 bases and at J to 6 bases, leaving 7 bases not matched to a gene. The TCR was taken from a male donor in good health and CMV-seronegative. The sequencing sample was made of PBMCs. The J gene is TRBJ2-3, the V gene TRBV14, with TRBD1 matching 11 bases. The CDR3 reads CASSQIGTGGQDTQYF. CDR3 nucleotide sequence: TGTGCCAGCAGCCAAATAGGGACAGGGGGACAGGATACGCAGTATTTT.